The entry below describes one T cell receptor beta chain. Compared with germline, one end of the junction differs, possibly owing to a read error. The CDR3 totals 14 residues. The germline V gene has CDR1 MNHNY and CDR2 SVGAGI (reference sequence). How the authors handled the data: Reference gene primer amplification gave estimated nucleated cell counts. Data came from immunoSEQ multiplex PCR; TCRdb stores just in-frame clones and leaves some out. That table is the source of V, J and clone size, and D and trimming were worked out from the DNA. The data hold around 150,000 clones, with 82% observed a single time. These data are taken from a study of blood T cell repertoires in COVID-19. Study-level background: Donors in the United States, Italy and Spain gave samples during acute or convalescent COVID-19. T cells, B-cell-depleted T cells, or PBMCs provided the cDNA or gDNA that served as material.

Sequences were obtained from peripheral blood. This rearrangement joins TRBV6-6 to TRBJ1-5; D is possibly TRBD1 (6 bases). This TCR was sampled from a woman aged 40 to 49 with COVID-19, enrolled during active disease. In DNA, the CDR3 is TGTGCCAGCAGGAACCAAGGGGGTAATCAGCTCCAGCATTTT. Translating it yields CASRNQGGNQLQHF.